This T cell receptor beta chain came from a study of beta chain features in type 1 diabetes. Study observations and caveats: For Type 1 diabetes patients, all four CD4+ subsets carried TCRB CDR3s that were moderately but significantly shorter.

Trimming took off 5 bases at V and 4 bases at J, with 9 bases between the two ends. This CDR3 contains 12 residues. Germline CDR1 is GTSNPN and CDR2 is SVGIG (reference sequence). TCRB transcripts that were expressed got sequenced, as all of the isolated RNA had been reverse transcribed. Profiling relied on immunoSEQ multiplex PCR, and the TCRdb table lists in-frame clones only, not all of them. The sample includes hundreds of thousands of clones, around 68% seen only once; the top ten take roughly 0.048%. Details on this clone: Its antigen is as yet unknown. The same CDR3 also results from other DNA sequences found in this sample.

The source is a man aged 25 to 45 in good health. The genes are TRBV30 and TRBJ2-1, with a possible D match to TRBD2 (6 bases). The sequenced sample consisted of naive CD4+ T cells from blood. The CDR3 DNA sequence: TGTGCCTGGGGGCGGGGTTACAATGAGCAGTTCTTC. The encoded protein is CAWGRGYNEQFF.